The 30 T cell receptor beta chains in this list originate from one sample, sequenced in a study of cytomegalovirus exposure and HLA in healthy donors. PCR primers comprised 60 Vbeta and 13 Jbeta primers. Sequencing used immunoSEQ multiplex PCR; TCRdb keeps in-frame clones, though not all of them. The repertoire holds fewer than 140,000 clones, with about three quarters as singletons. Sequenced: PBMCs. The receptor set was obtained from a boy aged 5-17 years in good health and CMV-seronegative.

The J gene is TRBJ2-3, the V gene TRBV4-3, with a possible D match to TRBD2 (7 bases). Germline V gives CDR1 LGHNA, CDR2 YSLEER. This CDR3 comprises 17 residues. Trimming pared 1 base from V and 1 base from J, leaving 15 bases between. The CDR3 sequence is CASSQGLGGAGTDTQYF. CDR3 coding DNA: TGCGCCAGCAGCCAAGGGTTGGGGGGGGCGGGCACAGATACGCAGTATTTT.

This clone has just a few counts. The J gene is TRBJ1-3, the V gene TRBV28; no firm D call. Germline lookup yields CDR1 MDHEN and CDR2 SYDVKM. The CDR3 is 12 residues long. Trimming stripped 2 bases from V and 4 bases from J, with 3 bases between. The CDR3 sequence: CASSLQGNTIYF. For the CDR3, the DNA is TGTGCCAGCAGTTTACAGGGAAACACCATATATTTT.

The V call is TRBV29-1, the J call TRBJ1-1; D uncertain. Germline assignment: CDR1 SQVTM and CDR2 ANQGSEA. Trimming pared 3 bases from V and 5 bases from J, leaving 13 bases between. CDR3 size: 13 residues. This chain's CDR3 is CSVEGFPETEAFF. The CDR3 nucleotides are TGCAGCGTTGAGGGCTTCCCCGAAACTGAAGCTTTCTTT.

This clone was seen a few times. The chain carries TRBV7-6 and TRBJ2-4, with TRBD1 matching 9 bases. Germline V lookup: CDR1 SGHVS, CDR2 FNYEAQ. J gave up 8 bases and V 6 bases, and 8 bases lay outside the gene matches. The CDR3 spans 14 residues. The CDR3 DNA is TGTGCCAGCAGTTTAAGACAGGGGGGGGACATTCAGTACTTC. It encodes CASSLRQGGDIQYF.

This chain joins TRBV7-2 and TRBJ2-1, with 8 positions matching TRBD2. Germline V gene lookup returns CDR1 SGHTA and CDR2 FQGNSA. CDR3 length: 19 amino acids. The ends lost 4 bases at V and 4 bases at J; junction bases unmatched: 18. This CDR3 reads CASSSPGAVVAGTYNEQFF. The CDR3 bases are TGTGCCAGCAGCTCCCCCGGGGCGGTCGTAGCGGGGACTTACAATGAGCAGTTCTTC.

The chain couples TRBV5-4 to TRBJ2-6; no clear D. Trimming shortened V by 10 bases and J by 1 base, and 6 bases separated the two germline ends. The CDR3 is 12 amino acids. Germline lookup yields CDR1 SGHNT and CDR2 YYREEE (reference sequence). In nucleotides, the CDR3 is TGTGCCGGGCATTCTGGGGCCAACGTCCTGACTTTC. Translating it yields CAGHSGANVLTF.

The rearrangement links TRBV2 to TRBJ1-5; a possible D gene is TRBD1 (5 bases). Germline V gene lookup returns CDR1 SNHLY and CDR2 FYNNEI. The V gene lost 4 bases and the J gene lost 0 bases, with 10 bases spanning the gap. The CDR3 contains 15 residues. In nucleotides, the CDR3 is TGTGCCAGCAGTGTCGCAGGGTATAGCAATCAGCCCCAGCATTTT. Protein: CASSVAGYSNQPQHF.

In its sample, this clone was seen a few times. The genes are TRBV5-6 and TRBJ1-4; 8 bases are a match to TRBD1. V trimming: 5 bases; J trimming: 8 bases; junction bases outside the gene matches: 8. Germline loops: CDR1 SGHDT, CDR2 YYEEEE. The CDR3 sequence is 14 residues long. The CDR3 DNA follows: TGTGCCAGCAGGATACAGGGGGTGGGGGAAAAACTGTTTTTT. It encodes CASRIQGVGEKLFF. The full variable domain, in which reference TRBV5-6 and TRBJ1-4 provide the parts outside the CDR3, is DAGVTQSPTHLIKTRGQQVTLRCSPKSGHDTVSWYQQALGQGPQFIFQYYEEEERQRGNFPDRFSGHQFPNYSSELNVNALLLGDSALYLCASRIQGVGEKLFFGSGTQLSVL.

The sample holds a few counts of this clone. The V and J genes are TRBV28 and TRBJ1-2, with TRBD1 as a possible D gene (6 bases). CDR1 and CDR2 (germline): MDHEN, SYDVKM. Trimming took off 4 bases at V and 12 bases at J, with 18 bases between the two ends. The CDR3 length is 13 residues. CDR3 sequence (DNA): TGTGCCAGCAGTTCCGGGACACGAGTGGCCGACACCTTC. The encoded protein is CASSSGTRVADTF.

The V and J genes are TRBV7-8 and TRBJ1-6; TRBD1 matches at 7 bases. CDR3 length: 17 amino acids. V lost 5 bases and J lost 2; bases outside the gene matches: 9. In germline, CDR1 is SGHVS, CDR2 FQNEAQ. The CDR3 sequence is CASSPRGILPYNSPLHF. The DNA of the CDR3 is TGTGCCAGCAGCCCCAGGGGGATACTGCCCTATAATTCACCCCTCCACTTT. Supplemented by reference TRBV7-8 and TRBJ1-6, the full variable domain reads GAGVSQSPRYKVAKRGQDVALRCDPISGHVSLFWYQQALGQGPEFLTYFQNEAQLDKSGLPSDRFFAERPEGSVSTLKIQRTQQEDSAVYLCASSPRGILPYNSPLHFGNGTRLTVT.

CDR3 DNA: TGTGCCAGCAGCTCAATGGGACAGGCTTTCACTGAAGCTTTCTTT. Residues: CASSSMGQAFTEAFF. The chain uses TRBV27 and TRBJ1-1; 8 positions agree with TRBD1. The length of the CDR3 is 15 residues. The germline V gene encodes CDR1 MNHEY and CDR2 SMNVEV (reference sequence). V lost 6 bases, J lost 4 bases, and 10 bases stayed unmatched.

The V call is TRBV6-6, the J call TRBJ2-3, with D hard to call. This CDR3 spans 12 amino acids. The V end lost 5 bases, the J end lost 2 bases, and 5 bases lay between the germline ends. The germline gives CDR1 MNHNY, CDR2 SVGAGI (reference sequence). The CDR3 DNA reads TGTGCCAGCAGTCCCTCCACAGATACGCAGTATTTT. Protein sequence: CASSPSTDTQYF.

This chain links TRBV6-1 with TRBJ1-3; 8 nucleotides line up with TRBD1. The CDR3 has 14 residues. The germline V gene encodes CDR1 MNHNS and CDR2 SASEGT. V was clipped by 5 bases and J by 6 bases; unmatched bases: 6. CDR3 region: CASSRTGWENTIYF. CDR3 coding DNA: TGTGCCAGCAGTAGGACAGGGTGGGAAAACACCATATATTTT.

The J gene is TRBJ1-4, the V gene TRBV28, with D perhaps matching TRBD1 (5 bases). CDR1 MDHEN and CDR2 SYDVKM come from the germline V gene. V was trimmed by 8 bases and J by 3 bases, leaving 10 bases between them. This CDR3 has 13 amino acids. CDR3 region: CASRTQANEKLFF. CDR3 sequence (DNA): TGTGCCAGCCGGACACAGGCTAATGAAAAACTGTTTTTT.

The chain uses TRBV7-2 and TRBJ2-4; D gene uncertain. CDR1 is SGHTA, CDR2 FQGNSA, per germline. The CDR3 spans 15 residues. Trimming pared 1 base from V and 1 base from J, leaving 8 bases between. CDR3 in amino acids: CASSLDLNAKNIQYF. As DNA, the CDR3 is TGTGCCAGCAGCTTAGATCTTAATGCCAAAAACATTCAGTACTTC.

This chain uses TRBV5-4 with TRBJ1-6; 9 bases agree with TRBD1. Germline V lookup: CDR1 SGHNT, CDR2 YYREEE (reference sequence). J was trimmed by 5 bases and V by 1 base; bases with no gene match: 1. This CDR3 has 15 amino acids. The CDR3 protein is CASSLRDRDNSPLHF. The CDR3 nucleotides read TGTGCCAGCAGCTTGCGGGACAGGGATAATTCACCCCTCCACTTT.

The rearrangement joins TRBV30 to TRBJ1-6, with 7 bases lining up with TRBD1. The CDR3 extends over 14 amino acids. Per the germline V gene, CDR1 is GTSNPN and CDR2 is SVGIG (reference sequence). The V and J ends lost 3 bases and 10 bases, in that order; junction bases with no gene match: 9. CDR3 sequence reads: CAWRSGGEGSPLHF. The CDR3 DNA reads as TGTGCCTGGAGGTCAGGGGGAGAAGGGTCACCCCTCCACTTT. Combining the CDR3 with reference TRBV30 and TRBJ1-6 gives the whole variable domain SQTIHQWPATLVQPVGSPLSLECTVEGTSNPNLYWYRQAAGRGLQLLFYSVGIGQISSEVPQNLSASRPQDRQFILSSKKLLLSDSGFYLCAWRSGGEGSPLHFGNGTRLTVT.

A word on this clone: The sample holds other DNA sequences that translate to the same CDR3. This sequence joins TRBV28 and TRBJ2-7, with TRBD1 matching 11 bases. In germline, CDR1 is MDHEN, CDR2 SYDVKM. Losses at the gene ends were 3 bases for V and 3 bases for J; bases not matched to a gene: 1. CDR3 length: 14 residues. The CDR3 loop is CASSFGTGGYEQYF. CDR3 nucleotides: TGTGCCAGCAGTTTCGGGACAGGGGGCTACGAGCAGTACTTC.

This rearrangement joins TRBV7-6 to TRBJ2-5; D remains ambiguous. V was clipped by 5 bases and J by 2 bases, with 3 bases between them. Germline V gene sequence: CDR1 SGHVS, CDR2 FNYEAQ. This CDR3 region has 11 residues. The CDR3 DNA reads TGTGCCAGCAGCCCGCAAGAGACCCAGTACTTC. Translation: CASSPQETQYF.

The chain uses TRBV4-2 and TRBJ2-1; 11 bases are shared with TRBD2. The CDR3 loop spans 16 amino acids. With V trimmed by 4 bases and J by 4 bases, 6 bases remained unmatched. The V gene's germline CDR1 is LGHNA and CDR2 YNFKEQ. This chain's CDR3 is CASSPGLAADYNEQFF. The CDR3 bases are TGTGCCAGCAGCCCGGGACTAGCGGCTGATTACAATGAGCAGTTCTTC.

The V call is TRBV28, the J call TRBJ1-5; D may be TRBD1 (6 bases). CDR3 size: 14 residues. The V and J ends lost 8 bases and 4 bases respectively, with 15 bases between them. The V gene's germline CDR1 is MDHEN and CDR2 SYDVKM. The CDR3 loop reads CASLHRVWNQPQHF. The CDR3 DNA reads as TGTGCCAGCCTTCACAGGGTTTGGAATCAGCCCCAGCATTTT.

The V gene is TRBV19, the J gene TRBJ1-5; TRBD1 might be the D (6 bases). V lost 4 bases and J 0 bases, leaving 13 bases between the germline ends. This CDR3 spans 16 amino acids. Germline lookup yields CDR1 LNHDA and CDR2 SQIVND (reference sequence). In DNA form, the CDR3 reads TGTGCCAGTAGTACCTGGACAGTTAATAGCAATCAGCCCCAGCATTTT. Protein product: CASSTWTVNSNQPQHF.

The rearrangement joins TRBV15 to TRBJ2-1, with 10 bases fitting TRBD2. CDR3 size: 15 residues. Germline V gives CDR1 LNHNV, CDR2 YYDKDF (reference sequence). Losses at the gene ends were 1 base for V and 6 bases for J; bases not matched to a gene: 3. The CDR3 here is CATSRVLAGANEQFF. CDR3 in DNA: TGTGCCACCAGCAGAGTCCTAGCGGGGGCCAATGAGCAGTTCTTC.

Only one count was recorded for this clone. The chain carries TRBV25-1 and TRBJ2-1, with 11 bases identical to TRBD1. Per the germline V gene, CDR1 is MGHDK and CDR2 is SYGVNS. J lost 2 bases, V lost 3 bases, and 6 bases had no gene match. This CDR3 spans 17 amino acids. CDR3 sequence reads: CASSEARTGGPYNEQFF. Here the CDR3 DNA reads TGTGCCAGCAGTGAGGCTAGGACAGGGGGCCCCTACAATGAGCAGTTCTTC.

J is TRBJ2-7 and V is TRBV5-1; TRBD2 aligns across 11 bases. V shed 4 bases, J shed 0 bases, and the junction held 6 bases outside the gene matches. In germline, CDR1 is SGHRS, CDR2 YFSETQ. This CDR3 has 16 amino acids. The CDR3 sequence is CASSPSTSGVSYEQYF. The CDR3, as DNA: TGCGCCAGCAGCCCCTCGACTAGCGGGGTCTCCTACGAGCAGTACTTC.

In DNA, the CDR3 is TGCGCCAGCAACCCCGGGCCCGGGATAAACTATGGCTACACCTTC. Residues: CASNPGPGINYGYTF. The chain links TRBV5-1 to TRBJ1-2, with D uncertain. The V end lost 6 bases, the J end lost 2 bases, and 17 bases lay between the germline ends. Germline values: CDR1 SGHRS, CDR2 YFSETQ. The length of the CDR3 is 15 residues. The full variable domain, completed using reference TRBV5-1 and TRBJ1-2, is KAGVTQTPRYLIKTRGQQVTLSCSPISGHRSVSWYQQTPGQGLQFLFEYFSETQRNKGNFPGRFSGRQFSNSRSEMNVSTLELGDSALYLCASNPGPGINYGYTFGSGTRLTVV.

The gene calls are TRBV7-2 and TRBJ2-2, with 7 bases that match TRBD1. CDR3 size: 17 residues. Germline V gene sequence: CDR1 SGHTA, CDR2 FQGNSA. J was trimmed by 6 bases and V by 5 bases; bases with no gene match: 15. CDR3 DNA sequence: TGTGCCAGCAGCCCCGGACTCTACAGGGGTGATTCCGGGGAGCTGTTTTTT. It translates to CASSPGLYRGDSGELFF. The whole variable domain, filled in from reference TRBV7-2 and TRBJ2-2, reads GAGVSQSPSNKVTEKGKDVELRCDPISGHTALYWYRQSLGQGLEFLIYFQGNSAPDKSGLPSDRFSAERTGGSVSTLTIQRTQQEDSAVYLCASSPGLYRGDSGELFFGEGSRLTVL.

This clone has a handful of counts. This chain links TRBV5-1 with TRBJ1-4, with D perhaps TRBD1 (5 bases). The CDR3 extends over 15 amino acids. V dropped 1 base and J dropped 0 bases, with 7 bases sitting between them. The germline CDR1 and CDR2 sequences are SGHRS and YFSETQ. The CDR3 is CASSLTTATNEKLFF. The CDR3 DNA reads TGCGCCAGCAGCTTGACGACAGCAACTAATGAAAAACTGTTTTTT. The whole variable domain, remainder taken from reference TRBV5-1 and TRBJ1-4, is KAGVTQTPRYLIKTRGQQVTLSCSPISGHRSVSWYQQTPGQGLQFLFEYFSETQRNKGNFPGRFSGRQFSNSRSEMNVSTLELGDSALYLCASSLTTATNEKLFFGSGTQLSVL.

The chain has TRBV19 and TRBJ1-4; D is perhaps TRBD1 (5 bases). The CDR3 has 14 amino acids. Germline V CDR1 and CDR2: LNHDA, SQIVND (reference sequence). The V end was cut by 6 bases, the J end by 4 bases, with 12 bases between. The DNA for the CDR3 is TGTGCCAGTAGCGACAGAATTTATAATGAAAAACTGTTTTTT. Its translation: CASSDRIYNEKLFF. The full variable domain, with the rest looked up from reference TRBV19 and TRBJ1-4, is DGGITQSPKYLFRKEGQNVTLSCEQNLNHDAMYWYRQDPGQGLRLIYYSQIVNDFQKGDIAEGYSVSREKKESFPLTVTSAQKNPTAFYLCASSDRIYNEKLFFGSGTQLSVL.

The gene calls are TRBV5-6 and TRBJ1-1; tentatively, D is TRBD1 (6 bases). V lost 2 bases and J 2 bases, leaving 10 bases between the germline ends. CDR1 is SGHDT and CDR2 is YYEEEE in the germline V gene. The CDR3 is 14 residues long. CDR3 in DNA: TGTGCCAGCAGCTTACCGGGACATAACACTGAAGCTTTCTTT. Residues: CASSLPGHNTEAFF.